The 27 T cell receptor beta chains below come from one sample, sequenced in a study of CD8 T cells in Susac syndrome. Random hexamers were used to reverse transcribe the RNA input (about 0.45 to 1 ug). TCRdb itself ran the immunoSEQ multiplex PCR reads through MiXCR, one entry per CDR3 protein. The table lists 75,000 to 95,000 distinct CDR3 sequences, 95% of them singletons, with approximately 0.47% in the top ten. Sequenced: CD8+ T cells from PBMCs. Receptor source: a human donor with Susac syndrome.

V and J are TRBV27 and TRBJ2-5; the match to TRBD2 covers 11 bases. The CDR3 consists of 16 residues. After removal of 1 base from V and 5 bases from J, the junction contained 6 bases not matched to a gene. Germline CDR1 MNHEY, CDR2 SMNVEV (reference sequence). The CDR3 is CASSLFSLAGGETQYF. The CDR3 bases are TGTGCCAGCAGTTTATTCTCTCTAGCGGGAGGCGAGACCCAGTACTTC.

DNA for the CDR3: TGTGCCAGCAGTAGGAGCGGAGGCGGTTACAATGAGCAGTTCTTC. Translation gives CASSRSGGGYNEQFF. The V and J genes are TRBV5-4 and TRBJ2-1, with D maybe TRBD2 (5 bases). V lost 5 bases and J 4 bases, leaving 16 bases between the germline ends. CDR1 SGHNT and CDR2 YYREEE come from the germline V gene (reference sequence). CDR3 length equals 15 residues.

The chain combines TRBV7-3 with TRBJ2-1; D ambiguous. The CDR3 contains 14 residues. Per the germline V gene, CDR1 is SGHTA and CDR2 is FQGTGA. Trimming stripped 1 base from V and 6 bases from J, with 10 bases between. In DNA form, the CDR3 reads TGTGCCAGCAGCTTAATCGGCAGGCCCAATGAGCAGTTCTTC. This codes for CASSLIGRPNEQFF.

J is TRBJ2-7 and V is TRBV9; 8 bases are a match to TRBD2. Trimming removed 3 bases from V and 3 bases from J; junction bases left unmatched: 5. CDR1 and CDR2 from the germline V gene are SGDLS and YYNGEE. This CDR3 has 14 amino acids. The CDR3 region is CASSASGGNYEQYF. The DNA of the CDR3 is TGTGCCAGCAGCGCCTCGGGAGGGAACTACGAGCAGTACTTC.

This chain uses TRBV20-1 with TRBJ2-5; the match to TRBD2 covers 8 bases. Trimming took 0 bases from V and 2 from J; bases not matched to a gene: 8. The germline gives CDR1 DFQATT, CDR2 SNEGSKA (reference sequence). CDR3 length equals 16 residues. The DNA for the CDR3 is TGCAGTGCTAGAGAGTTAGCGGGGCCCTTACAAGAGACCCAGTACTTC. It specifies CSARELAGPLQETQYF.

This chain links TRBV29-1 with TRBJ2-1, with a tentative D call TRBD1 (5 bases). Germline values: CDR1 SQVTM, CDR2 ANQGSEA. Deletions cut 3 bases from V and 0 bases from J, with 12 bases between. The CDR3 covers 15 residues. For the CDR3, the DNA is TGCAGCGTTGACGGTAGGGGAAGCTCCTACAATGAGCAGTTCTTC. Encoded protein: CSVDGRGSSYNEQFF.

This chain joins TRBV4-1 and TRBJ2-1; 12 nucleotides line up with TRBD1. This CDR3 comprises 15 residues. Germline values: CDR1 MGHRA, CDR2 YSYEKL. Trimming removed 4 bases from V and 7 bases from J; junction bases left unmatched: 5. CDR3 protein: CASSRGQGALNEQFF. Here the CDR3 DNA reads TGCGCCAGCAGCCGGGGACAGGGGGCGCTTAATGAGCAGTTCTTC.

The sample holds one count of this clonotype. The V gene is TRBV5-6, the J gene TRBJ2-1, with 9 bases lining up with TRBD2. This CDR3 spans 16 amino acids. Trimming at V came to 5 bases and at J to 0 bases, leaving 6 bases not matched to a gene. The germline CDR1 and CDR2 sequences are SGHDT and YYEEEE. The CDR3 nucleotides read TGTGCCAGCAGTTGGGGACTAGCAAGCTCCTACAATGAGCAGTTCTTC. Its translation: CASSWGLASSYNEQFF.

The gene calls are TRBV30 and TRBJ1-1; D might be TRBD1 (6 bases). Per germline, CDR1 GTSNPN and CDR2 SVGIG (reference sequence). V was shortened by 1 base and J by 4 bases, with 16 bases between the two germline ends. The CDR3 extends over 15 amino acids. The CDR3 loop reads CAWSAPDRFVTEAFF. CDR3 DNA: TGTGCCTGGAGTGCCCCCGACAGGTTCGTCACTGAAGCTTTCTTT. Together with reference TRBV30 and TRBJ1-1, the CDR3 gives the full variable domain: SQTIHQWPATLVQPVGSPLSLECTVEGTSNPNLYWYRQAAGRGLQLLFYSVGIGQISSEVPQNLSASRPQDRQFILSSKKLLLSDSGFYLCAWSAPDRFVTEAFFGQGTRLTVV.

The V and J genes are TRBV6-2 or TRBV6-3 and TRBJ1-2, with D perhaps matching TRBD1 (5 bases). Per germline, CDR1 MNHEY and CDR2 SVGEGT. V lost 2 bases to trimming and J lost 6 bases, with 10 bases between them. The CDR3 spans 13 residues. This CDR3 is CASSYRQMDGYTF. CDR3 nucleotides: TGTGCCAGCAGTTACAGACAGATGGATGGCTACACCTTC.

This sequence joins TRBV7-2 and TRBJ2-7, with TRBD2 identical over 8 bases. Germline V gene sequence: CDR1 SGHTA, CDR2 FQGNSA. J lost 4 bases, V lost 5 bases, and 7 bases had no gene match. CDR3 size: 14 residues. The CDR3 coding sequence is TGTGCCAGCAGCCCAGCGGGAGATCATTACGAGCAGTACTTC. Amino acids: CASSPAGDHYEQYF.

The chain is built from TRBV29-1 and TRBJ1-2, with D maybe TRBD1 (5 bases). Germline CDR1 is SQVTM and CDR2 is ANQGSEA. Trimming stripped 5 bases from V and 4 bases from J, with 14 bases between. This CDR3 contains 13 residues. The chain's CDR3 is CSVPLAGSYGYTF. CDR3 bases: TGCAGCGTTCCTCTCGCAGGGAGCTATGGCTACACCTTC.

The rearrangement uses TRBV27 and TRBJ2-7, with 7 positions matching TRBD1. There are 13 residues in the CDR3. In germline, CDR1 is MNHEY, CDR2 SMNVEV (reference sequence). V shed 2 bases and J 5 bases; nucleotides not matched to a gene: 3. This chain's CDR3 is CASSLRQGHEQYF. CDR3 DNA: TGTGCCAGCAGTTTACGACAGGGCCACGAGCAGTACTTC.

CDR3 protein: CSVAQGFPYEQYF. The DNA of the CDR3 is TGCAGCGTTGCCCAGGGTTTCCCCTACGAGCAGTACTTC. The chain joins TRBV29-1 to TRBJ2-7; tentatively, D is TRBD1 (5 bases). Looked up from germline, CDR1 is SQVTM and CDR2 is ANQGSEA. The CDR3 spans 13 residues. The ends were cut back, 4 bases at V and 2 bases at J, with 12 bases in the middle.

This chain connects TRBV25-1 to TRBJ2-1; D is ambiguous. CDR1 is MGHDK, CDR2 SYGVNS, per germline. This CDR3 spans 17 amino acids. V was trimmed by 4 bases and J by 8 bases, leaving 24 bases between them. The CDR3 DNA follows: TGTGCCAGCAGTGGGCCCTACGCGGATCTTCCAGTCGATGAGCAGTTCTTC. It encodes CASSGPYADLPVDEQFF.

This rearrangement joins TRBV20-1 to TRBJ2-7, with 8 bases lining up with TRBD2. V shed 3 bases, J shed 4 bases, and the junction held 5 bases outside the gene matches. The CDR3 totals 13 residues. CDR1 and CDR2 (germline): DFQATT, SNEGSKA (reference sequence). CDR3 loop: CSARLAGRYEQYF. The DNA for the CDR3 is TGCAGTGCTAGGCTAGCGGGCCGGTACGAGCAGTACTTC.

Only one count was recorded for this clonotype. The chain couples TRBV27 to TRBJ2-3; D ambiguous. Trimming stripped 4 bases from V and 4 bases from J, with 18 bases between. CDR1 MNHEY and CDR2 SMNVEV come from the germline V gene (reference sequence). The CDR3 contains 16 residues. Here the CDR3 reads CASSYQARSTADTQYF. DNA for the CDR3: TGTGCCAGCAGTTACCAGGCTAGAAGTACGGCAGATACGCAGTATTTT.

The chain combines TRBV3-1 with TRBJ1-5; D may be TRBD1 (5 bases). Germline CDR1 reads LGHDT; CDR2 reads YNNKEL (reference sequence). V was cut by 1 base and J by 7 bases, with 11 bases left in between. The CDR3 loop spans 14 amino acids. The CDR3, as DNA: TGTGCCAGCAGCCAAGGTTGGGGGAACCAGCCCCAGCATTTT. Its translation: CASSQGWGNQPQHF.

The chain recombines TRBV27 with TRBJ2-6; D remains unclear. The germline CDR1 and CDR2 sequences are MNHEY and SMNVEV (reference sequence). The CDR3 consists of 14 residues. The V and J ends lost 7 bases and 1 base respectively, with 8 bases between them. CDR3 protein: CASTTRSGANVLTF. CDR3 DNA sequence: TGTGCCAGCACTACGAGGTCTGGGGCCAACGTCCTGACTTTC.

This clonotype appeared once. The chain has TRBV7-9 and TRBJ2-7; 9 nucleotides match TRBD2. Germline lookup yields CDR1 SEHNR and CDR2 FQNEAQ (reference sequence). V shed 5 bases and J 4 bases; nucleotides not matched to a gene: 6. The CDR3 has 14 amino acids. The CDR3 nucleotides are TGTGCCAGCAGCCCCGCTAGCGGGGCTTACGAGCAGTACTTC. Amino acid sequence: CASSPASGAYEQYF.

This clonotype was counted once. The V call is TRBV29-1, the J call TRBJ2-2, with a possible D match to TRBD1 (5 bases). The CDR3 has 14 amino acids. CDR1 is SQVTM and CDR2 is ANQGSEA in the germline V gene. Between the trimmed V and J ends, which lost 4 bases and 6 bases, there was a span of 15 bases. The CDR3 nucleotides are TGCAGCGTTGTTGATTCCAGGGATCCCGGGGAGCTGTTTTTT. Protein: CSVVDSRDPGELFF.

This sequence joins TRBV4-1 and TRBJ2-5, with D hard to call. From germline, CDR1 is MGHRA and CDR2 YSYEKL. There are 12 residues in the CDR3. Trimming cost V 1 base and J 7 bases, with 7 bases left between them. The CDR3 coding sequence is TGCGCCAGCAGCCAAGGTCATGGGACCCAGTACTTC. It specifies CASSQGHGTQYF.

The rearrangement joins TRBV10-2 to TRBJ2-2; possibly TRBD1 for D (6 bases). Germline CDR1 WSHSY, CDR2 SAAADI. V lost 7 bases, J lost 3 bases, and 9 bases lay in between. The CDR3 totals 13 residues. The CDR3 region has the DNA TGCGCCAGCATGGGGGCAGACACCGGGGAGCTGTTTTTT. Residues: CASMGADTGELFF.

The chain recombines TRBV3-1 with TRBJ2-3; TRBD2 matches at 7 bases. The CDR3 extends over 16 amino acids. Trimming cost V 2 bases and J 3 bases; bases outside gene matches: 8. Germline V gene sequence: CDR1 LGHDT, CDR2 YNNKEL (reference sequence). The CDR3 is CASSQPKGGSTDTQYF. DNA for the CDR3: TGTGCCAGCAGCCAACCTAAGGGAGGGAGTACAGATACGCAGTATTTT.

This clonotype came up a few times. V usage is TRBV19 and J usage is TRBJ2-5, with no clear D. The CDR3 has 12 residues. CDR1 and CDR2 from the germline V gene are LNHDA and SQIVND (reference sequence). Trimming cost V 5 bases and J 0 bases, with 4 bases left between them. CDR3 nucleotide sequence: TGTGCCAGTAGTGCGGACCAAGAGACCCAGTACTTC. This translates into CASSADQETQYF.

The gene calls are TRBV7-9 and TRBJ2-1; perhaps TRBD1 as D (6 bases). The CDR3 has 9 amino acids. Germline loops: CDR1 SEHNR, CDR2 FQNEAQ (reference sequence). The CDR3 here is CAIDREQFF. The CDR3 DNA sequence: TGTGCTATTGACAGGGAGCAGTTCTTC.

The genes are TRBV7-8 and TRBJ2-3, with D unresolved. Per germline, CDR1 SGHVS and CDR2 FQNEAQ. CDR3 length equals 17 residues. V was shortened by 2 bases and J by 2 bases, with 17 bases between the two germline ends. The CDR3 sequence: CASSLTGSYSLTDTQYF. CDR3 DNA: TGTGCCAGCAGCTTAACTGGCTCCTACTCTCTCACAGATACGCAGTATTTT.